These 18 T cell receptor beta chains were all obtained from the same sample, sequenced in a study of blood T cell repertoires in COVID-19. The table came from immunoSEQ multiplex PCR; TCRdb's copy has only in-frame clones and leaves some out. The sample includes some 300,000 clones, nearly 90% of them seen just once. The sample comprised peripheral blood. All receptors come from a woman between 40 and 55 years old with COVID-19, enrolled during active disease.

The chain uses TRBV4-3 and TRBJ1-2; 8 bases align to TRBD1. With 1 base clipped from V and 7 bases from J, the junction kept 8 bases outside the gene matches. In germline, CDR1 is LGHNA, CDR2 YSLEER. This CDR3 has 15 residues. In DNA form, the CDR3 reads TGCGCCAGCAGCCAAGGGACAGGGTTGAATAGTGGCTACACCTTC. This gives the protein CASSQGTGLNSGYTF.

Here the CDR3 reads CASSMDTLYGYTF. In DNA form, the CDR3 reads TGTGCCAGCAGCATGGACACATTATATGGCTACACCTTC. The chain carries TRBV6-1 and TRBJ1-2, with a possible D match to TRBD1 (5 bases). V lost 6 bases and J lost 5, with 13 bases in between. From germline, CDR1 is MNHNS and CDR2 SASEGT. This CDR3 comprises 13 residues.

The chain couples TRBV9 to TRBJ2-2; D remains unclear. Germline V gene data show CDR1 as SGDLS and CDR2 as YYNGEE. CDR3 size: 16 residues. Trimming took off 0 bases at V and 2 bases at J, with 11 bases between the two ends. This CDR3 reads CASSVGSDLNTGELFF. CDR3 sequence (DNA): TGTGCCAGCAGCGTAGGAAGCGACCTCAACACCGGGGAGCTGTTTTTT.

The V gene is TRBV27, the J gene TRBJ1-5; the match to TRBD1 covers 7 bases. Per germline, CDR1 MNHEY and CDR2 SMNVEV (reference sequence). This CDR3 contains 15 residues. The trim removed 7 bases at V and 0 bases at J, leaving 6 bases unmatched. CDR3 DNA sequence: TGTGCCAGCAAGCCAGGGGGGTATAGCAATCAGCCCCAGCATTTT. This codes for CASKPGGYSNQPQHF.

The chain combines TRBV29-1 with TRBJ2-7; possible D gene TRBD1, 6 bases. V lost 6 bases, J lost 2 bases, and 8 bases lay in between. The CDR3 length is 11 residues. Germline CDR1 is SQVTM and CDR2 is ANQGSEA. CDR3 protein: CSVEGAYEQYF. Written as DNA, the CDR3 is TGCAGCGTAGAGGGGGCCTACGAGCAGTACTTC.

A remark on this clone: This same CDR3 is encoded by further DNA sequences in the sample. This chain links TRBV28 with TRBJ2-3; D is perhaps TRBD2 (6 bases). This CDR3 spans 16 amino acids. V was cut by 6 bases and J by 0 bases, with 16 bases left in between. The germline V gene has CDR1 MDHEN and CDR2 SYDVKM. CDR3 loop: CASSLPLAASTDTQYF. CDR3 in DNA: TGTGCCAGCAGCCTTCCCTTAGCGGCTAGCACAGATACGCAGTATTTT.

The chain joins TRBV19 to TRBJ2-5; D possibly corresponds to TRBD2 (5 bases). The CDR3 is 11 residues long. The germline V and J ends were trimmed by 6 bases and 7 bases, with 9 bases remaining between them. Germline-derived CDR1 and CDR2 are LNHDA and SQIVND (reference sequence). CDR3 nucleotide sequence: TGTGCCAGTAGGGGAGTAGGGACCCAGTACTTC. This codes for CASRGVGTQYF.

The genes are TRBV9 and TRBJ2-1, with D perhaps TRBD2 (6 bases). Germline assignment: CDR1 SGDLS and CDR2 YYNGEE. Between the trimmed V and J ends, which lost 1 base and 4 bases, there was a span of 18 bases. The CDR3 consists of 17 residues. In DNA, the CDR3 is TGTGCCAGCAGCGTATCTTTGAATAGCGGAGGGTACAATGAGCAGTTCTTC. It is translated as CASSVSLNSGGYNEQFF.

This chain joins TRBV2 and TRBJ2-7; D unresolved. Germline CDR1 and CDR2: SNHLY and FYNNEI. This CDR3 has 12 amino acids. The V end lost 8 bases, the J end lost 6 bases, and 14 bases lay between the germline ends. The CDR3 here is CASGADVGEQYF. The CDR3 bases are TGTGCCAGCGGCGCGGATGTCGGCGAGCAGTACTTC.

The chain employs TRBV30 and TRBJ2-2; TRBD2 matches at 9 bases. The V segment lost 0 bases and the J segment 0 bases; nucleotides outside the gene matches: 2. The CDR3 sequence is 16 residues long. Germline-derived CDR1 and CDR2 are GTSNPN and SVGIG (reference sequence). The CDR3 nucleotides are TGTGCCTGGAGTGTACAGCGGGGGGCGAACACCGGGGAGCTGTTTTTT. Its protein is CAWSVQRGANTGELFF.

CDR3 amino acids: CASSGPGTGFSYEQYF. In DNA, the CDR3 is TGTGCCAGCAGTGGGCCCGGGACAGGATTCTCCTACGAGCAGTACTTC. This chain joins TRBV28 and TRBJ2-7; TRBD1 matches at 8 bases. Germline CDR1 and CDR2: MDHEN and SYDVKM. With V trimmed by 5 bases and J by 0 bases, 9 bases remained unmatched. The CDR3 is made up of 16 amino acids.

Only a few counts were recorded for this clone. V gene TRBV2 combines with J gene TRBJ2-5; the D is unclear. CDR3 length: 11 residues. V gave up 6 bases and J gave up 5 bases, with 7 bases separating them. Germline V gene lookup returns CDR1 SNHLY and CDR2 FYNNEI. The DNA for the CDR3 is TGTGCCAGCAGCCCCGGGGAGACCCAGTACTTC. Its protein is CASSPGETQYF.

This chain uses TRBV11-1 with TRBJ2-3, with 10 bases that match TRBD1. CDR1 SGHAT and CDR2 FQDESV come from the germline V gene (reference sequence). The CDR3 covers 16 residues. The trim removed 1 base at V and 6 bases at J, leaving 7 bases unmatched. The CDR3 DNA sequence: TGTGCCAGCAGCTTAGAAGGGACAGGGGTAACCGATACGCAGTATTTT. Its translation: CASSLEGTGVTDTQYF.

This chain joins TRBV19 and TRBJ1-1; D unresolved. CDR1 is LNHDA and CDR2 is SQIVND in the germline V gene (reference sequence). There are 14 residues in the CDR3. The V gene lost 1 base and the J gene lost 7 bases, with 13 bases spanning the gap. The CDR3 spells CASSIGPVSREAFF. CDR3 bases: TGTGCCAGTAGTATAGGTCCCGTTAGCCGTGAAGCTTTCTTT.

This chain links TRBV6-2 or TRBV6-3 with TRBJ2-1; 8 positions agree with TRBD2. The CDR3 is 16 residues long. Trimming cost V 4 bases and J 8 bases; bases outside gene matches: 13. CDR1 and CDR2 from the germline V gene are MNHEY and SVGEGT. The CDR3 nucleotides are TGTGCCAGCAGTTCCCCCGGGGGCCGGGGGGGCGATGAGCAGTTCTTC. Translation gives CASSSPGGRGGDEQFF.

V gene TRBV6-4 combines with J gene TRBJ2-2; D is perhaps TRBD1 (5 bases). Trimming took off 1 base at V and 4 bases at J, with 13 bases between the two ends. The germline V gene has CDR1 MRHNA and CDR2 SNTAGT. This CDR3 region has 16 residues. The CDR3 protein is CASSDYPAGITGELFF. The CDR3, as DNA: TGTGCCAGCAGTGACTATCCGGCAGGGATCACCGGGGAGCTGTTTTTT.

This CDR3 reads CASRPGGDMTEAFF. CDR3 in DNA: TGTGCCAGCCGGCCGGGGGGGGATATGACTGAAGCTTTCTTT. This rearrangement joins TRBV28 to TRBJ1-1; a possible D gene is TRBD1 (5 bases). With 8 bases removed from V and 5 bases from J, the gap between germline ends came to 18 bases. The CDR3 is 14 amino acids. From germline, CDR1 is MDHEN and CDR2 SYDVKM.

CDR3 sequence reads: CASSPTSGGNNEQFF. In DNA, the CDR3 is TGTGCCAGCAGCCCTACTAGCGGGGGCAACAATGAGCAGTTCTTC. This chain joins TRBV5-6 and TRBJ2-1; 11 positions agree with TRBD2. The CDR3 extends over 15 amino acids. J lost 5 bases, V lost 4 bases, and 5 bases had no gene match. Germline V CDR1 and CDR2: SGHDT, YYEEEE.